These 30 T cell receptor beta chains were all obtained from the same sample, sequenced in a study of cytomegalovirus exposure and HLA in healthy donors. PCR involved 60 Vbeta and 13 Jbeta primers. Sequencing was performed with immunoSEQ multiplex PCR; in TCRdb, only in-frame clones are kept and a portion is missing. The repertoire holds around 120,000 clones, with about 72% as singletons. The sample consisted of PBMCs. The origin of the receptors is a man in his forties or fifties in good health and CMV-seropositive.

This chain connects TRBV5-6 to TRBJ1-1, with D possibly TRBD1 on 6 matching bases. Germline V lookup: CDR1 SGHDT, CDR2 YYEEEE. CDR3 length: 14 residues. V lost 4 bases, J lost 0 bases, and 10 bases lay in between. For the CDR3, the DNA is TGTGCCAGCAGCGGGGACATTTTGAACACTGAAGCTTTCTTT. Translated: CASSGDILNTEAFF.

The CDR3 protein is CASSPQTDYYGYTF. DNA of the CDR3: TGTGCCAGCAGCCCCCAGACAGATTACTATGGCTACACCTTC. V and J are TRBV7-9 and TRBJ1-2, with D perhaps TRBD1 (5 bases). Trimming removed 5 bases from V and 3 bases from J, with 13 bases in between. This CDR3 has 14 amino acids. Germline V gene lookup returns CDR1 SEHNR and CDR2 FQNEAQ (reference sequence).

This clone was detected once. The chain links TRBV7-6 to TRBJ2-5; tentative D call: TRBD1 (6 bases). The V end was cut by 1 base, the J end by 5 bases, with 8 bases between. The CDR3 loop spans 13 amino acids. Germline CDR1 and CDR2: SGHVS and FNYEAQ. The CDR3 loop reads CASSLGTAETQYF. The CDR3 nucleotides read TGTGCCAGCAGCTTAGGGACAGCGGAGACCCAGTACTTC.

V usage is TRBV2 and J usage is TRBJ2-1, with D possibly matching TRBD1 (6 bases). The V end was cut by 2 bases, the J end by 10 bases, with 9 bases between. The CDR3 consists of 12 residues. CDR1 and CDR2 (germline): SNHLY, FYNNEI. This CDR3 reads CASSETGSEQFF. CDR3 bases: TGTGCCAGCAGTGAAACAGGGAGCGAGCAGTTCTTC. Drawing the rest from reference TRBV2 and TRBJ2-1, the complete variable domain is EPEVTQTPSHQVTQMGQEVILRCVPISNHLYFYWYRQILGQKVEFLVSFYNNEISEKSEIFDDQFSVERPDGSNFTLKIRSTKLEDSAMYFCASSETGSEQFFGPGTRLTVL.

The genes are TRBV6-5 and TRBJ1-2, with TRBD1 matching over 7 bases. Germline lookup yields CDR1 MNHEY and CDR2 SVGAGI. This CDR3 has 12 residues. J gave up 8 bases and V 5 bases, and 5 bases lay outside the gene matches. CDR3 residues: CASSKRTGGYTF. DNA for the CDR3: TGTGCCAGCAGTAAACGGACAGGCGGCTACACCTTC.

The V call is TRBV19, the J call TRBJ2-6, with D uncertain. Trimming shortened V by 5 bases and J by 1 base, and 3 bases separated the two germline ends. Germline-derived CDR1 and CDR2 are LNHDA and SQIVND (reference sequence). This CDR3 is built from 13 residues. CDR3 sequence reads: CASSVSGANVLTF. The CDR3 DNA reads as TGTGCCAGTAGTGTATCTGGGGCCAACGTCCTGACTTTC.

This clone has a handful of counts. The chain combines TRBV5-1 with TRBJ1-6; D call uncertain. V dropped 0 bases and J dropped 4 bases, with 11 bases sitting between them. The CDR3 runs 16 residues. Germline assignment: CDR1 SGHRS and CDR2 YFSETQ. This CDR3 reads CASSLEQTTYNSPLHF. CDR3 sequence (DNA): TGCGCCAGCAGCTTGGAACAGACCACTTATAATTCACCCCTCCACTTT.

The rearrangement joins TRBV9 to TRBJ1-3; possible D gene TRBD1, 5 bases. Germline loops: CDR1 SGDLS, CDR2 YYNGEE. The V and J ends lost 0 bases and 6 bases respectively, with 7 bases between them. CDR3 length: 13 amino acids. CDR3 protein: CASSVEDTNTIYF. The DNA of the CDR3 is TGTGCCAGCAGCGTAGAGGACACAAACACCATATATTTT.

The chain uses TRBV18 and TRBJ1-1, with a tentative D call TRBD1 (6 bases). Germline V gives CDR1 KGHSH, CDR2 LQKENI. This CDR3 spans 13 amino acids. Trimming cost V 9 bases and J 5 bases, with 16 bases left between them. CDR3 DNA sequence: TGTGCCAGTTCCTCAGGGGCCGGAACTGAAGCTTTCTTT. Its protein product is CASSSGAGTEAFF.

The rearrangement uses TRBV11-2 and TRBJ1-4, with unresolved D. CDR1 SGHAT and CDR2 FQNNGV come from the germline V gene. The CDR3 length is 18 residues. V lost 1 base, J lost 8 bases, and 23 bases lay in between. The CDR3 DNA reads as TGTGCCAGCAGCTTAGTTGGAGCCCGGAGAGGAGGTGGAGAAAAACTGTTTTTT. Encoded protein: CASSLVGARRGGGEKLFF. Together with reference TRBV11-2 and TRBJ1-4, the CDR3 gives the full variable domain: EAGVAQSPRYKIIEKRQSVAFWCNPISGHATLYWYQQILGQGPKLLIQFQNNGVVDDSQLPKDRFSAERLKGVDSTLKIQPAKLEDSAVYLCASSLVGARRGGGEKLFFGSGTQLSVL.

The gene calls are TRBV6-1 and TRBJ1-4; 8 bases are a match to TRBD1. The CDR3 extends over 14 amino acids. Trimming removed 10 bases from V and 6 bases from J; junction bases left unmatched: 10. Germline V lookup: CDR1 MNHNS, CDR2 SASEGT. The CDR3 spells CATQTRGRDEKLFF. In DNA, the CDR3 is TGTGCCACACAAACCAGGGGGCGAGATGAAAAACTGTTTTTT.

The V gene is TRBV9, the J gene TRBJ2-1; D is perhaps TRBD2 (5 bases). Looked up from germline, CDR1 is SGDLS and CDR2 is YYNGEE. Trimming left V 3 bases short and J 0 bases short, with 7 bases between. This CDR3 comprises 14 residues. CDR3 sequence (DNA): TGTGCCAGCAGCGAAGGGAGCTCCTACAATGAGCAGTTCTTC. Translating it yields CASSEGSSYNEQFF.

The chain couples TRBV4-3 to TRBJ2-5, with 7 bases matching TRBD2. J was trimmed by 3 bases and V by 1 base; bases with no gene match: 2. The CDR3 totals 14 residues. Germline V gene sequence: CDR1 LGHNA, CDR2 YSLEER. As DNA, the CDR3 is TGCGCCAGCAGCCAAGGCCTAGCGGAAGAGACCCAGTACTTC. This translates into CASSQGLAEETQYF.

The chain carries TRBV19 and TRBJ2-2; TRBD1 is a possible D gene (7 bases). The CDR3 contains 15 residues. V lost 4 bases to trimming and J lost 4 bases, with 13 bases between them. Germline CDR1 is LNHDA and CDR2 is SQIVND (reference sequence). CDR3 coding DNA: TGTGCCAGTAGTAAGGCAGGGGGAGGCACCGGGGAGCTGTTTTTT. Amino acid sequence: CASSKAGGGTGELFF.

V gene TRBV9 combines with J gene TRBJ2-7; D perhaps matches TRBD2 (5 bases). Deletions cut 0 bases from V and 5 bases from J, with 18 bases between. CDR1 and CDR2 from the germline V gene are SGDLS and YYNGEE. CDR3 length: 16 amino acids. The CDR3 sequence is CASSVEPQRGTNEQYF. As DNA, the CDR3 is TGTGCCAGCAGCGTAGAGCCTCAACGGGGTACTAACGAGCAGTACTTC.

CDR3 DNA sequence: TGTGCCAGCAGCGGGGGACAGGTTTTGACAGATACGCAGTATTTT. The encoded protein is CASSGGQVLTDTQYF. The gene calls are TRBV9 and TRBJ2-3, with 8 positions matching TRBD1. Per the germline V gene, CDR1 is SGDLS and CDR2 is YYNGEE. The V segment lost 3 bases and the J segment 3 bases; nucleotides outside the gene matches: 6. The CDR3 consists of 15 residues.

The chain joins TRBV29-1 to TRBJ2-3; 9 bases fit TRBD2. The CDR3 runs to 15 residues. Germline V lookup: CDR1 SQVTM, CDR2 ANQGSEA. After removal of 3 bases from V and 3 bases from J, the junction contained 7 bases not matched to a gene. The CDR3 reads CSVEYSGSQTDTQYF. CDR3 in DNA: TGCAGCGTTGAGTATAGCGGGAGCCAAACAGATACGCAGTATTTT.

The genes are TRBV29-1 and TRBJ2-3; weak D call: TRBD2 (5 bases). The CDR3 runs to 12 residues. Trimming stripped 7 bases from V and 5 bases from J, with 13 bases between. Germline V gene sequence: CDR1 SQVTM, CDR2 ANQGSEA. CDR3 bases: TGCAGCGGCAGGACCGGAGGAGATACGCAGTATTTT. Its protein is CSGRTGGDTQYF.

V usage is TRBV5-1 and J usage is TRBJ1-2; 7 bases fit TRBD1. Germline V gene lookup returns CDR1 SGHRS and CDR2 YFSETQ. The CDR3 is 14 residues long. Trimming cost V 2 bases and J 4 bases; bases outside gene matches: 5. The CDR3 bases are TGCGCCAGCAGCTTAGGGACAGAATTCTATGGCTACACCTTC. Its protein is CASSLGTEFYGYTF.

The chain couples TRBV7-8 to TRBJ1-6; D might be TRBD1 (5 bases). The CDR3 extends over 17 amino acids. Germline V gene data show CDR1 as SGHVS and CDR2 as FQNEAQ. Trimming cost V 5 bases and J 2 bases, with 16 bases left between them. The CDR3, as DNA: TGTGCCAGCAGCCCCCTGAGGCGGGGCACCTATAATTCACCCCTCCACTTT. Translation: CASSPLRRGTYNSPLHF.

This sequence joins TRBV7-8 and TRBJ2-3; 7 bases map to TRBD1. CDR1 SGHVS and CDR2 FQNEAQ come from the germline V gene. This CDR3 is 15 amino acids long. After removal of 1 base from V and 6 bases from J, the junction contained 7 bases not matched to a gene. For the CDR3, the DNA is TGTGCCAGCAGCTTAGGGGGACAGATTATTGATACGCAGTATTTT. Protein: CASSLGGQIIDTQYF.

V usage is TRBV5-6 and J usage is TRBJ2-3; D is undetermined. The germline gives CDR1 SGHDT, CDR2 YYEEEE. The CDR3 has 15 amino acids. V was clipped by 0 bases and J by 2 bases, with 10 bases between them. The CDR3 nucleotides read TGTGCCAGCAGCTTGGGCAGCGCCATCACAGATACGCAGTATTTT. It specifies CASSLGSAITDTQYF.

The chain couples TRBV5-1 to TRBJ2-5, with 9 bases aligning to TRBD1. CDR3 length: 14 amino acids. The germline gives CDR1 SGHRS, CDR2 YFSETQ. After removal of 4 bases from V and 6 bases from J, the junction contained 7 bases not matched to a gene. The CDR3 here is CASSPGQGRQTQYF. CDR3 bases: TGCGCCAGCAGCCCGGGACAGGGCAGGCAGACCCAGTACTTC.

The rearrangement uses TRBV6-6 and TRBJ1-4; unclear D gene. The germline V gene encodes CDR1 MNHNY and CDR2 SVGAGI (reference sequence). V was clipped by 6 bases and J by 5 bases, with 13 bases between them. CDR3 length: 14 residues. This chain's CDR3 is CASRTPRGNEKLFF. DNA of the CDR3: TGTGCCAGCAGAACCCCCCGAGGGAATGAAAAACTGTTTTTT.

The rearrangement joins TRBV5-8 to TRBJ2-4; 11 nucleotides align to TRBD2. CDR3 size: 16 residues. Trimming at V came to 2 bases and at J to 7 bases, leaving 8 bases not matched to a gene. Germline CDR1 SGHTS, CDR2 YDEGEE. CDR3 sequence: CASSFLPLAGVNIQYF. CDR3 nucleotides: TGTGCCAGCAGCTTCCTTCCACTAGCGGGAGTGAACATTCAGTACTTC.

V and J are TRBV5-6 and TRBJ2-4; 11 bases are a match to TRBD1. Trimming took 2 bases from V and 8 from J; bases not matched to a gene: 3. The CDR3 is 14 residues long. Per germline, CDR1 SGHDT and CDR2 YYEEEE. The CDR3 bases are TGTGCCAGCAGCTTTGGGGACAGGGGGGACATTCAGTACTTC. This translates into CASSFGDRGDIQYF.

The V gene is TRBV4-2, the J gene TRBJ1-4, with D maybe TRBD1 (6 bases). The CDR3 length is 14 residues. V shed 2 bases and J shed 7 bases, with 11 bases lying between them. The germline gives CDR1 LGHNA, CDR2 YNFKEQ. DNA of the CDR3: TGTGCCAGCAGCCAAAAGGAAGGGGGTGAAAAACTGTTTTTT. Translated: CASSQKEGGEKLFF.

This clone was recorded once. Different DNA sequences within this sample yield the same CDR3. The V call is TRBV5-1, the J call TRBJ1-1, with D maybe TRBD1 (5 bases). The germline V gene has CDR1 SGHRS and CDR2 YFSETQ. Trimming left V 1 base short and J 0 bases short, with 7 bases between. CDR3 size: 14 residues. CDR3 sequence: CASSLTGMNTEAFF. DNA for the CDR3: TGCGCCAGCAGCTTGACAGGAATGAACACTGAAGCTTTCTTT.

This clone was detected only a few times. The chain joins TRBV15 to TRBJ2-5; TRBD2 is a possible D gene (5 bases). The CDR3 consists of 13 residues. Between the trimmed V and J ends, which lost 8 bases and 5 bases, there was a span of 15 bases. Germline-derived CDR1 and CDR2 are LNHNV and YYDKDF (reference sequence). CDR3 loop: CATGPRVGETQYF. Here the CDR3 DNA reads TGTGCCACCGGACCGCGGGTCGGGGAGACCCAGTACTTC.

The chain links TRBV6-1 to TRBJ1-5; the D gene is possibly TRBD1 (5 bases). V lost 4 bases and J 6 bases, leaving 13 bases between the germline ends. Germline CDR1 and CDR2: MNHNS and SASEGT. The CDR3 has 14 amino acids. The CDR3 region has the DNA TGTGCCAGCAGTGTACGTGCAGGGCCTCAGCCCCAGCATTTT. It is translated as CASSVRAGPQPQHF.